Sequencing of this T cell receptor beta chain was carried out in a study of blood T cell repertoires in COVID-19. Overall study: T cells, B-cell-depleted T cells, or PBMCs supplied cDNA or gDNA.

Germline V CDR1 and CDR2: SGHAT, FQNNGV. The CDR3 totals 18 residues. V gave up 3 bases and J gave up 4 bases; unmatched junction bases: 10. This clone was picked up one time. Original processing notes: Reference gene primer amplification gave estimated nucleated cell counts. TCRdb keeps only in-frame clones here, not all; method: immunoSEQ multiplex PCR. V, J and clone size were drawn from that table, and D and trimming were deduced from the DNA. This table holds about 110,000 clones, 88% found once. This chain connects TRBV11-2 to TRBJ2-7; 15 bases line up with TRBD2. Sequenced sample: peripheral blood. The TCR originated in a human donor in a cohort sampled during active COVID-19. The CDR3 sequence is CASSFAAAGLAGGYEQYF. Written as DNA, the CDR3 is TGTGCCAGCAGCTTTGCTGCGGCTGGACTAGCGGGAGGGTACGAGCAGTACTTC.